The 8 T cell receptor beta chains given below trace back to one sample, sequenced in a study of PD-L1 blockade in urothelial cancer. Noted time point: pretreatment peripheral blood. Profiling relied on immunoSEQ multiplex PCR, and the TCRdb table lists in-frame clones only, not all of them. Among tens of thousands of clones listed, around 84% were seen once. Sequenced material: PBMCs, taken around atezolizumab (anti-PD-L1) treatment. The receptors here all came from a man in his fifties or sixties with urothelial cancer.

This chain uses TRBV28 with TRBJ2-3; D may be TRBD1 (6 bases). The CDR3 is 14 amino acids. With 7 bases removed from V and 3 bases from J, the gap between germline ends came to 14 bases. Germline-derived CDR1 and CDR2 are MDHEN and SYDVKM. This CDR3 is CASTATGETDTQYF. The CDR3 coding sequence is TGTGCCAGCACAGCGACAGGAGAAACAGATACGCAGTATTTT.

The chain is built from TRBV18 and TRBJ1-5; 11 positions agree with TRBD1. V trimming: 5 bases; J trimming: 2 bases; junction bases outside the gene matches: 8. The length of the CDR3 is 17 residues. CDR1 and CDR2 (germline): KGHSH, LQKENI. The DNA for the CDR3 is TGTGCCAGCTCAGAAGGGACAGGGGGTATGGGCAATCAGCCCCAGCATTTT. It is translated as CASSEGTGGMGNQPQHF.

This chain uses TRBV27 with TRBJ2-7; D is perhaps TRBD1 (5 bases). The CDR3 length is 13 residues. Between the trimmed V and J ends, which lost 5 bases and 6 bases, there was a span of 14 bases. Germline CDR1 reads MNHEY; CDR2 reads SMNVEV (reference sequence). The CDR3 nucleotides read TGTGCCAGCAGTCCACGACCGGACACCGAGCAGTACTTC. Its translation is CASSPRPDTEQYF.

V gene TRBV11-2 combines with J gene TRBJ2-7; 12 bases fit TRBD2. The CDR3 has 17 amino acids. The V and J ends lost 0 bases and 3 bases, in that order; junction bases with no gene match: 6. The V gene's germline CDR1 is SGHAT and CDR2 FQNNGV. Written as DNA, the CDR3 is TGTGCCAGCAGCTTAGATACTAGCGGGAGGTTTCGCTACGAGCAGTACTTC. Amino acid sequence: CASSLDTSGRFRYEQYF.

The chain recombines TRBV2 with TRBJ1-5; the D gene is possibly TRBD1 (6 bases). V lost 7 bases, J lost 6 bases, and 16 bases lay in between. The CDR3 covers 14 residues. Germline lookup yields CDR1 SNHLY and CDR2 FYNNEI. CDR3 region: CASTPDRKSQPQHF. The CDR3 bases are TGTGCCAGCACCCCCGACAGGAAGAGTCAGCCCCAGCATTTT. The full variable domain, rest sourced from reference TRBV2 and TRBJ1-5, is EPEVTQTPSHQVTQMGQEVILRCVPISNHLYFYWYRQILGQKVEFLVSFYNNEISEKSEIFDDQFSVERPDGSNFTLKIRSTKLEDSAMYFCASTPDRKSQPQHFGDGTRLSIL.

The gene calls are TRBV5-1 and TRBJ2-4; 12 nucleotides match TRBD1. The CDR3 extends over 21 amino acids. In germline, CDR1 is SGHRS, CDR2 YFSETQ. The trim removed 0 bases at V and 0 bases at J, leaving 13 bases unmatched. Written as DNA, the CDR3 is TGCGCCAGCAGCTTGGTATTGGGGACAGGGGGCAAGGAATTAGCCAAAAACATTCAGTACTTC. Translation gives CASSLVLGTGGKELAKNIQYF.

The chain has TRBV10-3 and TRBJ1-1; tentative D call: TRBD1 (6 bases). This CDR3 comprises 13 residues. Germline CDR1 ENHRY, CDR2 SYGVKD. The V and J ends lost 10 bases and 1 base respectively, with 13 bases between them. For the CDR3, the DNA is TGTGCCACGCTGGGGGGGGCGAACACTGAAGCTTTCTTT. Protein: CATLGGANTEAFF.

This chain links TRBV28 with TRBJ1-5; D is unresolved. Germline CDR1 and CDR2: MDHEN and SYDVKM. Trimming removed 5 bases at V and 8 bases at J, with 19 bases between. The CDR3 is made up of 15 amino acids. The CDR3 DNA reads TGTGCCAGCAGTGTGGCGTGGGGAGCAATCAAGCCCCAGCATTTT. Protein: CASSVAWGAIKPQHF.